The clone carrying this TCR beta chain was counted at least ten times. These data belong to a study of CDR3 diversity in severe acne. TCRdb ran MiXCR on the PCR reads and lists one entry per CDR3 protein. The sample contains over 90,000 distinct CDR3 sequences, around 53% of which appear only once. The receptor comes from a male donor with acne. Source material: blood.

The CDR3 sequence: CASSRWTENTEAFF. The CDR3 DNA is TGTGCCAGCAGCCGTTGGACAGAGAACACTGAAGCTTTCTTT. The chain is built from TRBV4-2 and TRBJ1-1; maybe TRBD1 (6 bases). Germline values: CDR1 LGHNA, CDR2 YNFKEQ. The germline V and J ends were trimmed by 4 bases and 1 base, with 10 bases remaining between them. This CDR3 has 14 residues.